This T cell receptor beta chain is drawn from a study of shared clonotypes between healthy human individuals. Study observations and caveats: Incompleteness in sorted-subset sequencing, despite large depth, was shown by rarefaction.

CD8 memory merged CD45RO+ with CCR7-negative CD45RA+ TemRA cells. With regard to this clone: The antigen is not known.

Profiling relied on immunoSEQ multiplex PCR, and the TCRdb table lists in-frame clones only, not all of them. The sample has 600,000 to 750,000 clones, less than 95% seen once. The V end lost 1 base, the J end lost 0 bases, and 9 bases lay between the germline ends. The CDR3 has 15 residues. CDR1 and CDR2 from the germline V gene are ENHRY and SYGVKD. The gene calls are TRBV10-3 and TRBJ1-1, with a weak D call TRBD1 (5 bases). The source of this sequence is a man younger than 35 in good health. Some clones in this sample may be carry-over from other donors' samples. The source material was memory CD8+ T cells from PBMCs. Subset of the sample: CD45RO+ cells pooled with CCR7-negative TemRA cells. CDR3: CAISEYGGLNTEAFF. CDR3 in DNA: TGTGCCATCAGTGAGTATGGGGGACTGAACACTGAAGCTTTCTTT.